These 29 T cell receptor beta chains were sequenced from one sample in a study of T cells after yellow fever vaccination. TCRdb passed the 5' RACE reads through MiXCR, listing each CDR3 protein once. Counted here are about 580,000 distinct CDR3 sequences, about a sixth occurring once; the ten biggest clones make up roughly 17%. The source was PBMCs, collected 5 to 6 days after the first yellow fever vaccination. The source of these receptors is a young man who received the YFV17D yellow fever vaccine.

This clonotype was picked up a small number of times. The V call is TRBV21-1, the J call TRBJ1-5. TRBV21-1 is annotated as a pseudogene. The CDR3 extends over 14 amino acids. Here the CDR3 DNA reads TGTGCCAGCAGCAAAGTGGACGCCAATCAGCCCCAGCATTTT. The encoded protein is CASSKVDANQPQHF.

This clonotype was observed a few times. The chain is built from TRBV3-1 and TRBJ1-2, with D possibly matching TRBD1 (5 bases). Germline V gene sequence: CDR1 LGHDT, CDR2 YNNKEL (reference sequence). The CDR3 runs to 13 residues. Trimming stripped 5 bases from V and 6 bases from J, with 13 bases between. The DNA for the CDR3 is TGTGCCAGCAGCATGGGACGGCGGAATGGCTACACCTTC. It yields the protein CASSMGRRNGYTF.

The CDR3: CASSFLAGGFAEETQYF. CDR3 in DNA: TGTGCCAGCAGCTTCCTAGCGGGGGGCTTCGCCGAGGAGACCCAGTACTTC. The chain carries TRBV7-2 and TRBJ2-5; 11 nucleotides match TRBD2. Germline CDR1 reads SGHTA; CDR2 reads FQGNSA. This CDR3 has 17 amino acids. The junction had 11 bases not matched to a gene; V was cut back by 3 bases and J by 5 bases.

This clonotype was seen repeatedly, ten times or more. The chain carries TRBV5-1 and TRBJ2-7, with D possibly matching TRBD2 (5 bases). V lost 0 bases, J lost 3 bases, and 19 bases lay in between. The CDR3 contains 17 residues. Per germline, CDR1 SGHRS and CDR2 YFSETQ. CDR3 sequence (DNA): TGCGCCAGCAGCTTGGAGGAGTCGGGGTCCCTCTACTACGAGCAGTACGTC. As protein: CASSLEESGSLYYEQYV.

This clonotype was recorded at least ten times. The chain links TRBV12-3 or TRBV12-4 to TRBJ1-1; D possibly corresponds to TRBD1 (6 bases). The CDR3 loop spans 12 amino acids. Deletions cut 6 bases from V and 1 base from J, with 6 bases between. The CDR3 sequence: CASRQGNTEAFF. CDR3 DNA sequence: TGTGCCAGCAGACAGGGGAACACTGAAGCTTTCTTT.

The chain couples TRBV6-1 to TRBJ1-6, with D unresolved. Trimming shortened V by 4 bases and J by 0 bases, and 13 bases separated the two germline ends. The CDR3 contains 17 residues. Germline loops: CDR1 MNHNS, CDR2 SASEGT. The CDR3: CASSGWPLSSYNSPLHF. CDR3 sequence (DNA): TGTGCCAGCAGTGGCTGGCCGCTGAGCTCCTATAATTCACCCCTCCACTTT.

This clonotype has a handful of counts. The V and J genes are TRBV12-3 or TRBV12-4 and TRBJ1-5; tentatively, D is TRBD1 (6 bases). The CDR3 spans 13 residues. V was pared by 7 bases and J by 6 bases, with 13 bases between. The CDR3 sequence is CASTQGSAQPQHF. CDR3 DNA sequence: TGTGCCAGCACCCAGGGGTCCGCTCAGCCCCAGCATTTT.

The rearrangement uses TRBV20-1 and TRBJ1-2; unclear D gene. V lost 3 bases to trimming and J lost 7 bases, with 18 bases between them. The CDR3 length is 14 residues. Germline CDR1 reads DFQATT; CDR2 reads SNEGSKA (reference sequence). CDR3 sequence (DNA): TGCAGTGCTAGTGTCGGAGCGTCCGCTGGTGGCTACACCTTC. Protein sequence: CSASVGASAGGYTF.

This clonotype has a count of ten or more. This chain connects TRBV5-1 to TRBJ2-3, with TRBD2 matching over 13 bases. After removal of 1 base from V and 4 bases from J, the junction contained 0 bases not matched to a gene. The germline gives CDR1 SGHRS, CDR2 YFSETQ. CDR3 size: 15 residues. The CDR3 DNA is TGCGCCAGCAGCTTGACTAGCGGGGGGGCAGATACGCAGTATTTT. Translation gives CASSLTSGGADTQYF.

The genes are TRBV9 and TRBJ2-1; D could derive from TRBD1 or TRBD2 (6 bases each). This CDR3 comprises 15 residues. The V end lost 4 bases, the J end lost 7 bases, and 18 bases lay between the germline ends. Germline V gene lookup returns CDR1 SGDLS and CDR2 YYNGEE. For the CDR3, the DNA is TGTGCCAGCAGCATCTCGTCGCTAGGGGGGAATGAGCAGTTCTTC. Its translation: CASSISSLGGNEQFF.

This clonotype occurred a few times. This chain uses TRBV7-9 with TRBJ2-7; weak D call: TRBD2 (7 bases). Germline values: CDR1 SEHNR, CDR2 FQNEAQ (reference sequence). Trimming stripped 6 bases from V and 0 bases from J, with 15 bases between. CDR3 length: 15 residues. CDR3 nucleotide sequence: TGTGCCAGCAGGAGAAACCGGGGGGCCTCCTACGAGCAGTACTTC. It encodes CASRRNRGASYEQYF.

The chain couples TRBV4-1 to TRBJ2-7, with 9 bases aligning to TRBD2. J lost 3 bases, V lost 0 bases, and 3 bases had no gene match. The CDR3 contains 15 residues. Germline CDR1 and CDR2: MGHRA and YSYEKL. The CDR3 here is CASSQEGTSSYEQYF. CDR3 DNA: TGCGCCAGCAGCCAAGAGGGGACTAGCAGCTACGAGCAGTACTTC.

The chain employs TRBV4-3 and TRBJ1-5, with a possible D match to TRBD1 (6 bases). The V and J ends lost 0 bases and 4 bases respectively, with 7 bases between them. The length of the CDR3 is 14 residues. Germline CDR1 is LGHNA and CDR2 is YSLEER. The CDR3 bases are TGCGCCAGCAGCCAAGATGGACAGAATCAGCCCCAGCATTTT. Protein: CASSQDGQNQPQHF.

The chain carries TRBV9 and TRBJ2-7, with TRBD1 identical over 9 bases. Per the germline V gene, CDR1 is SGDLS and CDR2 is YYNGEE. After removal of 4 bases from V and 6 bases from J, the junction contained 8 bases not matched to a gene. The CDR3 totals 14 residues. CDR3 region: CASSKRDRVSEQYF. CDR3 nucleotides: TGTGCCAGCAGCAAGCGGGACAGGGTTAGCGAGCAGTACTTC.

There are a few counts of this clonotype. The chain carries TRBV11-2 and TRBJ1-5, with D unclear. CDR3 length: 12 residues. From germline, CDR1 is SGHAT and CDR2 FQNNGV. The V end was cut by 10 bases, the J end by 6 bases, with 13 bases between. CDR3 nucleotide sequence: TGTGCCAACACGGGTAGAAGTCAGCCCCAGCATTTT. Its protein is CANTGRSQPQHF.

This clonotype was recorded at least ten times. The rearrangement links TRBV7-9 to TRBJ2-7, with D maybe TRBD1 (7 bases). Germline values: CDR1 SEHNR, CDR2 FQNEAQ (reference sequence). V was cut by 6 bases and J by 5 bases, with 17 bases left in between. The length of the CDR3 is 14 residues. The CDR3 DNA follows: TGTGCCAGCAGTTTTACAGGAGGGGGCCACGAGCAGTACTTC. It specifies CASSFTGGGHEQYF. The full variable domain, completed using reference TRBV7-9 and TRBJ2-7, is DTGVSQNPRHKITKRGQNVTFRCDPISEHNRLYWYRQTLGQGPEFLTYFQNEAQLEKSRLLSDRFSAERPKGSFSTLEIQRTEQGDSAMYLCASSFTGGGHEQYFGPGTRLTVT.

This sequence joins TRBV5-1 and TRBJ1-1, with D maybe TRBD1 (6 bases). The germline V gene has CDR1 SGHRS and CDR2 YFSETQ. CDR3 length: 19 amino acids. Trimming took 0 bases from V and 0 from J, leaving 21 bases between them. The CDR3 sequence: CASSLGEIKQGWMNTEAFF. The CDR3 DNA reads as TGCGCCAGCAGCTTGGGAGAGATTAAGCAGGGGTGGATGAACACTGAAGCTTTCTTT. The variable domain in full, completed from reference TRBV5-1 and TRBJ1-1, reads KAGVTQTPRYLIKTRGQQVTLSCSPISGHRSVSWYQQTPGQGLQFLFEYFSETQRNKGNFPGRFSGRQFSNSRSEMNVSTLELGDSALYLCASSLGEIKQGWMNTEAFFGQGTRLTVV.

This rearrangement joins TRBV27 to TRBJ2-4; TRBD1 matches at 9 bases. J was trimmed by 0 bases and V by 1 base; bases with no gene match: 10. The germline V gene has CDR1 MNHEY and CDR2 SMNVEV (reference sequence). This CDR3 is 19 amino acids long. In DNA, the CDR3 is TGTGCCAGCAGTTTATTTGGGACAGGGTATGGAGTAGCCAAAAACATTCAGTACTTC. Translation: CASSLFGTGYGVAKNIQYF.

The rearrangement uses TRBV5-6 and TRBJ2-3, with a weak D call TRBD2 (6 bases). CDR1 and CDR2 from the germline V gene are SGHDT and YYEEEE. V was pared by 7 bases and J by 2 bases, with 11 bases between. The CDR3 is 13 amino acids. The chain's CDR3 is CASLGLITDTQYF. CDR3 in DNA: TGTGCCAGCCTGGGACTTATCACAGATACGCAGTATTTT.

This chain joins TRBV10-3 and TRBJ2-5; D possibly matches TRBD1 or TRBD2 (6 bases each). The CDR3 length is 14 residues. The germline CDR1 and CDR2 sequences are ENHRY and SYGVKD. The V end lost 7 bases, the J end lost 0 bases, and 12 bases lay between the germline ends. This CDR3 reads CAITAGTNQETQYF. As DNA, the CDR3 is TGTGCCATCACGGCGGGGACAAACCAAGAGACCCAGTACTTC.

The sample holds a few counts of this clonotype. This chain connects TRBV2 to TRBJ2-5, with TRBD1 matching 9 bases. Germline trimming cut 0 bases from V and 4 bases from J; bases unmatched to any gene: 3. Per germline, CDR1 SNHLY and CDR2 FYNNEI. This CDR3 comprises 15 residues. The CDR3 reads CASSEATGGRETQYF. The CDR3 bases are TGTGCCAGCAGTGAAGCTACAGGGGGCAGAGAGACCCAGTACTTC.

The chain recombines TRBV5-1 with TRBJ1-2; no clear D gene. In germline, CDR1 is SGHRS, CDR2 YFSETQ. CDR3 length: 13 amino acids. The ends were cut back, 5 bases at V and 4 bases at J, with 12 bases in the middle. CDR3 DNA: TGCGCCAGCAGTCCAGACGGTCGCTATGGCTACACCTTC. This gives the protein CASSPDGRYGYTF.

The rearrangement joins TRBV9 to TRBJ2-5; 10 bases agree with TRBD2. Per germline, CDR1 SGDLS and CDR2 YYNGEE. Germline trimming cut 0 bases from V and 1 base from J; bases unmatched to any gene: 9. The CDR3 is 18 amino acids. CDR3 residues: CASSVGGLAGVIQETQYF. The CDR3, as DNA: TGTGCCAGCAGCGTAGGCGGGCTAGCGGGGGTAATCCAAGAGACCCAGTACTTC.

This clonotype was seen a few times. CDR3 sequence: CASSSSTSGGAEETQYF. In DNA, the CDR3 is TGCGCCAGCAGCTCCTCGACTAGCGGGGGGGCCGAGGAGACCCAGTACTTC. The rearrangement joins TRBV5-1 to TRBJ2-5, with TRBD2 matching over 14 bases. There are 17 residues in the CDR3. Trimming took 3 bases from V and 5 from J; bases not matched to a gene: 9. CDR1 and CDR2 (germline): SGHRS, YFSETQ.

This chain connects TRBV7-6 to TRBJ2-3; D gene unclear. The CDR3 extends over 13 amino acids. Per the germline V gene, CDR1 is SGHVS and CDR2 is FNYEAQ. V gave up 5 bases and J gave up 4 bases, with 10 bases separating them. For the CDR3, the DNA is TGTGCCAGCAGCAGTAGTCGTCCAGATACGCAGTATTTT. Translating it yields CASSSSRPDTQYF.

This clonotype was seen a few times. The V call is TRBV15, the J call TRBJ1-6, with D hard to call. Germline V CDR1 and CDR2: LNHNV, YYDKDF (reference sequence). This CDR3 is built from 16 residues. V was trimmed by 0 bases and J by 0 bases, leaving 6 bases between them. The CDR3 loop is CATSRDFFSYNSPLHF. The CDR3 nucleotides are TGTGCCACCAGCAGAGATTTTTTCTCCTATAATTCACCCCTCCACTTT.

The V gene is TRBV6-2 or TRBV6-3, the J gene TRBJ2-2; D is possibly TRBD1 (6 bases). The CDR3 is 16 residues long. V was trimmed by 1 base and J by 1 base, leaving 10 bases between them. The V gene's germline CDR1 is MNHEY and CDR2 SVGEGT. The CDR3 is CASSYLTGWNTGELFF. CDR3 bases: TGTGCCAGCAGTTACTTAACAGGGTGGAACACCGGGGAGCTGTTTTTT.

A few counts support this clonotype. The chain carries TRBV7-9 and TRBJ1-3; D is perhaps TRBD1 (6 bases). This CDR3 comprises 13 residues. Germline lookup yields CDR1 SEHNR and CDR2 FQNEAQ (reference sequence). Trimming stripped 3 bases from V and 8 bases from J, with 11 bases between. Here the CDR3 DNA reads TGTGCCAGCAGCTTTACAGGGACGGACACCATATATTTT. Translation gives CASSFTGTDTIYF.

The chain joins TRBV28 to TRBJ2-5; tentatively, D is TRBD1 or TRBD2 (7 bases each). The ends were cut back, 5 bases at V and 5 bases at J, with 15 bases in the middle. Germline CDR1 and CDR2: MDHEN and SYDVKM. The length of the CDR3 is 14 residues. As DNA, the CDR3 is TGTGCCAGCAGTCCAGGGGGAGGGAGGGAGACCCAGTACTTC. This sequence encodes CASSPGGGRETQYF. Combining the CDR3 with reference TRBV28 and TRBJ2-5 gives the whole variable domain DVKVTQSSRYLVKRTGEKVFLECVQDMDHENMFWYRQDPGLGLRLIYFSYDVKMKEKGDIPEGYSVSREKKERFSLILESASTNQTSMYLCASSPGGGRETQYFGPGTRLLVL.